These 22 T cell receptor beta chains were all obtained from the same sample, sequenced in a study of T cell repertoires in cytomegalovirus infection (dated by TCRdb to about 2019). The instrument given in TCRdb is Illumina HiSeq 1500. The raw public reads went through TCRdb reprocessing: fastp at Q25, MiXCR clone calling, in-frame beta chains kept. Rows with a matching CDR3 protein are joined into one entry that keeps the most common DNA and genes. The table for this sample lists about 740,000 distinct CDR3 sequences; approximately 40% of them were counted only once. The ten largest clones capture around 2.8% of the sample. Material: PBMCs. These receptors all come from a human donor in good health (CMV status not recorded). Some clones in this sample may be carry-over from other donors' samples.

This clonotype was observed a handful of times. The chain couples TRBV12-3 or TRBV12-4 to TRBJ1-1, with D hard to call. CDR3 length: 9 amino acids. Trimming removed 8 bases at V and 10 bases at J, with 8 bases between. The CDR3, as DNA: TGTGCCAGCCCTACGCCAGCTTTCTTT. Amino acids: CASPTPAFF.

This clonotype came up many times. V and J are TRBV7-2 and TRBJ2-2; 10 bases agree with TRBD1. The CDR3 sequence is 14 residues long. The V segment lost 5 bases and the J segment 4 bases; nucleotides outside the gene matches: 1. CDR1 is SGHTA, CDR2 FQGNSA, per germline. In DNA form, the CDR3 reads TGTGCCAGCAGCAGGGACAGGGGCACCGGGGAGCTGTTTTTT. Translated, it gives CASSRDRGTGELFF.

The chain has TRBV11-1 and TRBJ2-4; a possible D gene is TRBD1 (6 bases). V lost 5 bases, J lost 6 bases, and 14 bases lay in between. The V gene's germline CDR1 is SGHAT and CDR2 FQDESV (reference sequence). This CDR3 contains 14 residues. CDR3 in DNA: TGTGCCAGCAGCCCGCTGAGGGGGAGAAACATTCAGTACTTC. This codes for CASSPLRGRNIQYF.

The CDR3 DNA follows: TGCAGTGCTAGAGAGGGCAGGTTCTATGGCTACACCTTC. Its protein product is CSAREGRFYGYTF. The V and J genes are TRBV20-1 and TRBJ1-2; no clear D gene. The CDR3 loop spans 13 amino acids. The germline gives CDR1 DFQATT, CDR2 SNEGSKA (reference sequence). Trimming stripped 0 bases from V and 4 bases from J, with 9 bases between.

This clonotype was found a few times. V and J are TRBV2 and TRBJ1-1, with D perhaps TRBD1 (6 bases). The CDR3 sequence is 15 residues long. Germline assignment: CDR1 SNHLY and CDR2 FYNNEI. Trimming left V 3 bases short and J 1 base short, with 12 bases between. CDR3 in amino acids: CASSEVGQPNTEAFF. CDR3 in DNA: TGTGCCAGCAGTGAGGTCGGACAGCCGAACACTGAAGCTTTCTTT.

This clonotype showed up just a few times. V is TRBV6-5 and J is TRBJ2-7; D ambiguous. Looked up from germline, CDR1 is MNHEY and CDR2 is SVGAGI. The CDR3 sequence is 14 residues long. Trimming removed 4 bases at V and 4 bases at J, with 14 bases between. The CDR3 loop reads CASSSRTDLYEQYF. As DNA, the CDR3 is TGTGCCAGCAGTTCTAGGACGGACCTTTACGAGCAGTACTTC.

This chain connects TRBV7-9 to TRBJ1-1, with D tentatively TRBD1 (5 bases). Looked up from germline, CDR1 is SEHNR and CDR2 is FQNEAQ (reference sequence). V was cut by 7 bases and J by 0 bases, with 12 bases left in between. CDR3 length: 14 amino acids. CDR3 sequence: CASTHGTLNTEAFF. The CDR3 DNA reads TGTGCCAGCACCCATGGGACCTTGAACACTGAAGCTTTCTTT.

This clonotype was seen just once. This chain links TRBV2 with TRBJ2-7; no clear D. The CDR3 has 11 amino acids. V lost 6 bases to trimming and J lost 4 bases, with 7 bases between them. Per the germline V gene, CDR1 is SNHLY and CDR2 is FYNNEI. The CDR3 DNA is TGTGCCAGCAGAAGCAGGTACGAGCAGTACTTC. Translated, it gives CASRSRYEQYF.

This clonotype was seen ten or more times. The CDR3 protein is CASSFTDRYQETQYF. The CDR3 DNA follows: TGTGCCAGCAGCTTTACCGACAGATACCAAGAGACCCAGTACTTC. The chain has TRBV7-2 and TRBJ2-5; perhaps TRBD1 as D (5 bases). The CDR3 runs 15 residues. Trimming removed 3 bases from V and 0 bases from J, with 11 bases in between. From germline, CDR1 is SGHTA and CDR2 FQGNSA.

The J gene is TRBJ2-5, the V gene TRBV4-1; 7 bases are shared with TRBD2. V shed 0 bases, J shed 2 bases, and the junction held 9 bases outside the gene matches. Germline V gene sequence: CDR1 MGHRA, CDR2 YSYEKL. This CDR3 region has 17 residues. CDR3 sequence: CASSQDPSGALQETQYF. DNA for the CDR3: TGCGCCAGCAGCCAAGATCCCAGCGGGGCCCTACAAGAGACCCAGTACTTC.

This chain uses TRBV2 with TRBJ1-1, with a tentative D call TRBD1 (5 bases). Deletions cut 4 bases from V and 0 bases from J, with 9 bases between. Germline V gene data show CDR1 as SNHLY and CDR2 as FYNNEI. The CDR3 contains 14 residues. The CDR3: CASSVGRLNTEAFF. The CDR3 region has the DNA TGTGCCAGCAGTGTGGGACGGCTGAACACTGAAGCTTTCTTT.

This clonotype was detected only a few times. As DNA, the CDR3 is TGTGCCAGCAGTCAGACAGTTGGGACCCAGTACTTC. Its protein product is CASSQTVGTQYF. The chain joins TRBV12-3 or TRBV12-4 to TRBJ2-5; TRBD1 might be the D (5 bases). V lost 5 bases and J lost 7, with 11 bases in between. CDR3 length: 12 residues.

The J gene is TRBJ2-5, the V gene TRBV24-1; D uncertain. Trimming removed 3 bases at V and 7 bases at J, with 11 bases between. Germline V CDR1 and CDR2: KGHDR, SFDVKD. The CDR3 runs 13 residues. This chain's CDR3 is CATSDPRLGTQYF. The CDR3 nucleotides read TGTGCCACCAGTGATCCCAGATTAGGGACCCAGTACTTC.

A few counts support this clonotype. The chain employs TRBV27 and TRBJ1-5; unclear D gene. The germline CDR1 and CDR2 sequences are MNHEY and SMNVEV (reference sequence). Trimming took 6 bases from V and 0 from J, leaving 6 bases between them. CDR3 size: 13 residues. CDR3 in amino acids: CASRETSNQPQHF. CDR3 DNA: TGTGCCAGCAGGGAAACTAGCAATCAGCCCCAGCATTTT.

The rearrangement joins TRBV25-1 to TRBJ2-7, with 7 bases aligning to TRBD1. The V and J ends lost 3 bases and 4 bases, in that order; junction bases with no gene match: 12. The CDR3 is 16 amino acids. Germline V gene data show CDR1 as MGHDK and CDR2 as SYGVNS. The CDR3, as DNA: TGTGCCAGCAGTGATCAGACGAGACAGGGTGGTTACGAGCAGTACTTC. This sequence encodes CASSDQTRQGGYEQYF.

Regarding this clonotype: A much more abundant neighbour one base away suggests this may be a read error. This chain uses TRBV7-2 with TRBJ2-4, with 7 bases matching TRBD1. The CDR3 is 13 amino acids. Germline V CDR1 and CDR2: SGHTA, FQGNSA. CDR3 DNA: TGTGCCAGCAGCACGACAGGGAGAAACATTCAGGACTTC. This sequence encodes CASSTTGRNIQDF.

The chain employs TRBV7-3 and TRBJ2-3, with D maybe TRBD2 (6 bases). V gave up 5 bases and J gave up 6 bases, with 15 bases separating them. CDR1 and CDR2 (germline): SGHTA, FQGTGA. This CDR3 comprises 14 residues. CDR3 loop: CASSPSPRDDTQYF. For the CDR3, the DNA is TGTGCCAGCAGCCCCTCACCGCGGGATGATACGCAGTATTTT.

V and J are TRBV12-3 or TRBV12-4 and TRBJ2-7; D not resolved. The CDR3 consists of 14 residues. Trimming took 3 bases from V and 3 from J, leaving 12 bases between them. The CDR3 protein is CASSFGRADYEQYF. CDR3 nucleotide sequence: TGTGCCAGCAGTTTTGGCCGGGCGGACTACGAGCAGTACTTC.

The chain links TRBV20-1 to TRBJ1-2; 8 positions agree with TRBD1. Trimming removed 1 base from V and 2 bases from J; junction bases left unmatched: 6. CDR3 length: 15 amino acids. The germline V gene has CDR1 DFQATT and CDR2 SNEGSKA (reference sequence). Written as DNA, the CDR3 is TGCAGTGCTAGAGTCCCGGGACAGGAGAACTATGGCTACACCTTC. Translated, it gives CSARVPGQENYGYTF.

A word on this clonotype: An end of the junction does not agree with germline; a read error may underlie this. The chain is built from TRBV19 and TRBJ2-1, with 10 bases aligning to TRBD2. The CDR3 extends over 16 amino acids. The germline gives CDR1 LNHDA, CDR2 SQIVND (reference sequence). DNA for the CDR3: TGTGCCAGTAGTTGGACTAGCGGAGATTCCTCCAATGAGCAGTTCTTC. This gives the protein CASSWTSGDSSNEQFF.

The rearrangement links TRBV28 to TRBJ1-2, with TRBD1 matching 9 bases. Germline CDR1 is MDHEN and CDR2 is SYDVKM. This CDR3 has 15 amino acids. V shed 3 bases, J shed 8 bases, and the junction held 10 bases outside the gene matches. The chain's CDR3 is CASSFSGTGSRGYTF. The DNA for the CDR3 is TGTGCCAGCAGTTTTTCCGGGACAGGGAGTCGGGGCTACACCTTC.

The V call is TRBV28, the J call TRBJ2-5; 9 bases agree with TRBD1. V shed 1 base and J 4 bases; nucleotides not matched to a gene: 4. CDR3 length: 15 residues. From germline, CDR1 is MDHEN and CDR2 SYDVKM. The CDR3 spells CASSLLGTGRETQYF. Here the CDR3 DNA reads TGTGCCAGCAGTTTATTGGGGACAGGGAGAGAGACCCAGTACTTC.